The sequence of this TCR beta chain was determined in a study of Graves' ophthalmopathy and Graves' hyperthyroidism (dated by TCRdb to the late 2010s). Turning to the overall study: Peripheral blood samples were taken at the time of initial diagnosis, before any treatment was given. To tell Graves' ophthalmopathy apart from Graves' hyperthyroidism, and to predict which patients would progress to ophthalmopathy, the study relied on TCR beta repertoire signatures. In total, over 130 blood samples were TCR-sequenced: 40 to 45 ophthalmopathy, 75 hyperthyroidism and some 17 hyperthyroidism-to-ophthalmopathy patients. A discovery set of 95 to 100 patients (roughly 43 ophthalmopathy, approximately 58 stable hyperthyroidism) was enrolled to explore V-J signatures distinguishing ophthalmopathy from hyperthyroidism. An independent validation cohort was composed of fewer than 20 hyperthyroidism patients and more than 15 patients who later progressed from hyperthyroidism to ophthalmopathy. T-cell repertoires of thyroid tissue and blood were compared in more than 5 hyperthyroidism patients. Following sample collection, hyperthyroidism patients were given methimazole at a starting dose of 30 mg daily, and ophthalmopathy patients were given high-dose intravenous methylprednisolone. The 100 or so discovery patients were randomly split 7:3 into training and test sets.

What the research found in general, with its limitations: In validation, the model predicted ophthalmopathy progression with about 71% sensitivity and about 77% specificity; eleven to twelve predicted patients were CT-confirmed with GO in a median of roughly 6.8 months. Most expanded thyroid clonotypes with a frequency above 0.001 also appeared in blood, which suggests that blood repertoires may reflect the immune response in the thyroid. Sample size was not predetermined statistically, and investigators were not blinded to group allocation. The 13-signature model separated ophthalmopathy from stable hyperthyroidism with approximately 90% sensitivity and about 81% specificity in cross-validation, and 80%/75% in the test set.

CDR1 and CDR2, per the germline V gene, are MDHEN and SYDVKM. After removal of 5 bases from V and 6 bases from J, the junction retains 11 bases not matched to a gene. Inclusive of the bounding cysteine and phenylalanine, the CDR3 is 15 residues long. The sequence is cut down to CDR3 DNA, 45 bases in frame from base 1. A remark on this clonotype: Its antigen is currently not known. Within one base of it there is no much larger clone, and no base qualities were kept.

For repertoire sequencing, the TCR beta CDR3 regions were amplified from RNA transcripts. The first round of RT-PCR was done with HTBI primers and the Qiagen OneStep RT-PCR kit, and was followed by a second round of multiplex PCR, then size selection and purification. The libraries underwent paired-end sequencing with 100 bp reads on an Illumina HiSeq2000. As for the authors' bioinformatics: SOAPnuke was used to process the reads, removing any read that contained adapters or uncalled bases, had a mean Phred below 15, or lacked an exact match to the constant primer or identifier. High-quality paired reads were merged with COPE v1.2.5. Unique nucleotide sequences were defined as clonotypes and aligned to IMGT TRB V, D and J references using MiTCR v1.1. The analysis was limited to V-J combinations with a frequency above 0.0001, which together covered approximately 99% of the repertoires. For each V-J combination, a TCR clonal expansion and chaos score was defined as F50 clonal expansion divided by the chaos observed in the TCRdist matrix. Welch's t-statistics and random forest were used to reduce features to 13 V-J combinations, which were fed into a naive Bayes classifier. The similarity between thyroid and blood repertoires was quantified using the Morisita-Horn index. The public sequencing data were trimmed at Q25 with fastp and processed into clonotypes with MiXCR by TCRdb, which kept only in-frame beta chains. All rows with the same CDR3 protein become a single entry with the most common DNA and genes. The V and J calls were not made by the authors but by TCRdb's processing. The sample has roughly 610,000 distinct CDR3 sequences on record, 22% of them singletons. The top ten constitute approximately 6.9% of the sample.

Hyperthyroidism was considered stable if no progression to ophthalmopathy occurred within 18 months of follow-up. Hyperthyroidism patients were newly diagnosed, were aged 18 to 65 years, and had a disease duration under 2 months. Patients with other autoimmune diseases, uncontrolled infections, pregnancy or lactation were excluded from the study. Diagnosis was based on clinical symptoms, serum thyroxine, TRAb, thyroid ultrasound and orbital computed tomography. Using Ficoll-Paque density gradient centrifugation, PBMCs were isolated from 9.5 to 10 ml of fresh peripheral blood. Total RNA was extracted with Trizol reagent and quality-checked on an Agilent 2100 Bioanalyzer.

Sequencing was carried out using peripheral blood. The sequence derives from a woman under 30 with stable Graves' hyperthyroidism. Some clones in this sample may be carry-over from other donors' samples. Donor details come from another sample of the same person, matched by shared clones. Recombination joined TRBV28 with TRBJ2-7; a stretch of 9 junction bases matches TRBD1. The CDR3 protein is CASSGTGTGKAEQYF. In nucleotide form, the sequence is TGTGCCAGCAGTGGAACCGGGACAGGGAAAGCCGAGCAGTACTTC.